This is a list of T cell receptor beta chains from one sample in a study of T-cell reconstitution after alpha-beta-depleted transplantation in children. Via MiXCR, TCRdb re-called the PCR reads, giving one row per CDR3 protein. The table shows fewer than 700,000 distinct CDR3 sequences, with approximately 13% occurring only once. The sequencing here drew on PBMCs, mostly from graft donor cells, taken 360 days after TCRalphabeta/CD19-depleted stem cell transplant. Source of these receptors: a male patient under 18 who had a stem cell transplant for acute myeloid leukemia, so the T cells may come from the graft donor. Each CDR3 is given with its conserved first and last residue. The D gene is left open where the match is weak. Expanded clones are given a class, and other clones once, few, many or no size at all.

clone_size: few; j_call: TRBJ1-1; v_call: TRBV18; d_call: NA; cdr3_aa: CASSIGGPNTEAFF; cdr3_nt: TGTGCCAGCTCAATCGGGGGCCCGAACACTGAAGCTTTCTTT
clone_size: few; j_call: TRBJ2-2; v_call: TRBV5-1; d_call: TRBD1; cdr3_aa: CASRYDRGPTNTGELFF; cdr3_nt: TGCGCCAGCAGATACGACAGGGGCCCGACGAACACCGGGGAGCTGTTTTTT
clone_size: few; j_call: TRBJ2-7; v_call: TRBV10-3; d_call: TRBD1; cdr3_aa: CAISLGTGAGGIYEQYF; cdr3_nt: TGTGCCATCAGTCTCGGTACTGGGGCAGGGGGCATCTACGAGCAGTACTTC
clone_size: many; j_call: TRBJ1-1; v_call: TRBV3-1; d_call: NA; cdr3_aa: CASSQIIGTEAFF; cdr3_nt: TGTGCCAGCAGCCAAATCATCGGGACAGAAGCTTTCTTT
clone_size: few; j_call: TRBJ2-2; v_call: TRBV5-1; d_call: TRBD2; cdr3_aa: CASSPGLAGGINTGELFF; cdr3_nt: TGCGCCAGCAGCCCCGGACTAGCGGGAGGCATTAACACCGGGGAGCTGTTTTTT
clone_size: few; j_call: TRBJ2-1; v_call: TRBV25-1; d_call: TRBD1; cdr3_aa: CASSELGGQGNNEQFF; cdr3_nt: TGTGCCAGCAGTGAATTGGGGGGACAGGGAAATAATGAGCAGTTCTTC
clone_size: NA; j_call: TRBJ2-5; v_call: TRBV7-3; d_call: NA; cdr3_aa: CASSLTQSSGEETQYF; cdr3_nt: TGTGCCAGCAGCTTAACTCAATCGTCAGGTGAAGAGACCCAGTACTTC
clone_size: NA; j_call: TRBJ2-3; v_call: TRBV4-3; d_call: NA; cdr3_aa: CASSPMRLARGGDTQYF; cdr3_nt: TGCGCCAGCAGCCCAATGCGACTAGCCCGAGGGGGAGATACGCAGTATTTT
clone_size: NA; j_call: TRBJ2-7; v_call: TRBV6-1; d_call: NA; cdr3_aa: CASSEAWFRQAPYEQYF; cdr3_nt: TGTGCCAGCAGTGAAGCTTGGTTCAGACAGGCACCCTACGAGCAGTACTTC
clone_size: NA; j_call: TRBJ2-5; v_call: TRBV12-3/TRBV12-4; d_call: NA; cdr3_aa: CASSFRRYPKRTQYF; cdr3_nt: TGTGCCAGCAGTTTCAGACGGTACCCTAAGAGAACCCAGTACTTC
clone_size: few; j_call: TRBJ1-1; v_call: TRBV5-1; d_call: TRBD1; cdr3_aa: CASSLGQWGQGRKENTEAFF; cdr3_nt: TGCGCCAGCAGCTTGGGTCAGTGGGGACAGGGGAGGAAGGAAAACACTGAAGCTTTCTTT
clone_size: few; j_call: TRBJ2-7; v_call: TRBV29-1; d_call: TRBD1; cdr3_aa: CSGTGAYEQYF; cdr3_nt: TGCAGCGGGACAGGAGCCTACGAGCAGTACTTC
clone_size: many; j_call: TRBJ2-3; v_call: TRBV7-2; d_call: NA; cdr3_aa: CASIRLASRADTQYF; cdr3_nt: TGTGCCAGCATCCGCTTAGCTTCTCGGGCAGATACGCAGTATTTT
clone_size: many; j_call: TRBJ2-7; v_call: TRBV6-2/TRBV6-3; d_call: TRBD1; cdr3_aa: CASSHPADRGYEQYF; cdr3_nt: TGTGCCAGCAGTCACCCAGCGGACAGGGGCTACGAGCAGTACTTC
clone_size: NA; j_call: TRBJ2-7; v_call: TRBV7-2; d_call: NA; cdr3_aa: CASSLPGVISYEQYF; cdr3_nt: TGTGCCAGCAGCTTACCGGGAGTGATATCCTACGAGCAGTACTTC
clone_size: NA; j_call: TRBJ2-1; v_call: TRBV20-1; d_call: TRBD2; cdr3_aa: CSASKLAGARPGSSYNEQFF; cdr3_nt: TGCAGTGCTTCGAAACTAGCGGGAGCAAGGCCAGGCAGCTCCTACAATGAGCAGTTCTTC
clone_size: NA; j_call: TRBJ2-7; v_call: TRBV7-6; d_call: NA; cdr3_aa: CASSREQGQFYEQYF; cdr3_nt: TGTGCCAGCAGCCGAGAACAGGGTCAATTTTACGAGCAGTACTTC
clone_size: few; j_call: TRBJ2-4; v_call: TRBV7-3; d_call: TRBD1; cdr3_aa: CASSLQGAGGENIQYF; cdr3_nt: TGTGCCAGCAGCTTACAAGGGGCAGGGGGAGAAAACATTCAGTACTTC
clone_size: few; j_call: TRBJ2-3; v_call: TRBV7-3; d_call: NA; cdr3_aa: CASSLGLRGGVDTQYF; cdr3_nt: TGTGCCAGCAGCTTAGGCCTACGGGGCGGTGTAGATACGCAGTATTTT
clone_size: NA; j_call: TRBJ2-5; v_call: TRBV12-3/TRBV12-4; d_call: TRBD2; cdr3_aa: CASSFSSGRAGQTQYF; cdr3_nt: TGTGCCAGCAGTTTCTCTAGCGGGAGGGCGGGGCAGACCCAGTACTTC
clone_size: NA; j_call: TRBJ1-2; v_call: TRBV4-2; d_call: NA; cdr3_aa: CASSGGGDGYTF; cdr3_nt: TGTGCCAGCAGCGGCGGGGGGGATGGCTACACCTTC
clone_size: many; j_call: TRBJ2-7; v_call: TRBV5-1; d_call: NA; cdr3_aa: CASSPGRSTYEQYF; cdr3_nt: TGCGCCAGCAGCCCCGGGAGATCAACCTACGAGCAGTACTTC
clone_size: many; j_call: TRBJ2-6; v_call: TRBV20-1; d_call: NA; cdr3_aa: CSAIWQGSSSGANVLTF; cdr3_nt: TGCAGTGCTATATGGCAGGGGTCCTCCTCTGGGGCCAACGTCCTGACTTTC
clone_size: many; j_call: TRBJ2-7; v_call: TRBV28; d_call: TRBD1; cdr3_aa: CASSLDRGQYF; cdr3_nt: TGTGCCAGCAGTTTAGACAGGGGGCAGTACTTC
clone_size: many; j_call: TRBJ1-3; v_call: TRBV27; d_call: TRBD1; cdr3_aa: CASSSIQGRGNTIYF; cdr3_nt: TGTGCCAGCAGTTCGATACAGGGGAGGGGAAACACCATATATTTT
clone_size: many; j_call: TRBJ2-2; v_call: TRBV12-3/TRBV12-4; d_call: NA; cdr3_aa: CASSSINTGELFF; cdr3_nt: TGTGCCAGCAGCTCAATCAACACCGGGGAGCTGTTTTTT
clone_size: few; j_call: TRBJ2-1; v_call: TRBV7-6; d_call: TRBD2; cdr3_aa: CASSPGRTSGSSALNEQFF; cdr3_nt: TGTGCCAGCAGCCCAGGACGGACTAGCGGGAGTTCTGCGCTGAATGAGCAGTTCTTC
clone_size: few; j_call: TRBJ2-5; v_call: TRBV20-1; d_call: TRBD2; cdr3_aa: CSARAPLAGAVTQYF; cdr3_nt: TGCAGTGCTAGAGCCCCTCTAGCGGGAGCGGTGACCCAGTACTTC
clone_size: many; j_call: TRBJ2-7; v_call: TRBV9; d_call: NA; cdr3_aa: CASSPEGSDYEQYF; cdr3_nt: TGTGCCAGCAGCCCGGAAGGTTCGGACTACGAGCAGTACTTC
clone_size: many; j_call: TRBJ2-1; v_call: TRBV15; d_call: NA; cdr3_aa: CATSRDLSYNEQFF; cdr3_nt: TGTGCCACCAGCAGAGACCTATCCTACAATGAGCAGTTCTTC
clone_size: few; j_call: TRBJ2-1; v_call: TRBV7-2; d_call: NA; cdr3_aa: CASSLRSNVGRNEQFF; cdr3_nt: TGTGCCAGCAGCTTAAGATCGAACGTGGGGCGGAATGAGCAGTTCTTC
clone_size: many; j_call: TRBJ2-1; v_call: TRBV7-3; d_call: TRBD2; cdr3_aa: CASSEGRAVYNEQFF; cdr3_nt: TGTGCCAGCAGCGAGGGGAGGGCCGTATACAATGAGCAGTTCTTC
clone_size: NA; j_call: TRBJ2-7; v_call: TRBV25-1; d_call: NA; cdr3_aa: CASSVQWEQYF; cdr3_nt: TGTGCCAGCAGTGTGCAGTGGGAGCAGTACTTC